These 3 T cell receptor beta chains came from one sample sequenced in a study of spatial heterogeneity in lung cancer. TCRdb itself ran the 5' RACE reads through MiXCR, one entry per CDR3 protein. The repertoire has some 25,000 distinct CDR3 sequences, roughly 12% of them found once; the top ten carry under 30%. Time point given: sample taken at primary tumor resection. Sequencing of whole RNA from tumor, nontumor lung or frozen PBMC involved no sorting. The material was PBMCs, obtained at surgery. The receptors here all came from a female donor with early-stage non-small cell lung cancer.

A few counts support this clonotype. V and J are TRBV20-1 and TRBJ2-7; 10 nucleotides match TRBD2. The germline V gene encodes CDR1 DFQATT and CDR2 SNEGSKA (reference sequence). The J segment lost 2 bases and the V segment lost 5 bases, leaving 12 bases of the junction unmatched. The length of the CDR3 is 16 residues. The CDR3 sequence is CSASHPGTSEPYEQYF. In DNA, the CDR3 is TGCAGTGCTTCTCACCCCGGGACTAGCGAGCCCTACGAGCAGTACTTC.

This clonotype was recorded many times. J is TRBJ2-2 and V is TRBV12-3 or TRBV12-4; 8 nucleotides agree with TRBD2. The V gene end was trimmed by 6 bases and the J gene end by 5 bases; junction bases not matched to a gene: 14. The CDR3 covers 17 residues. This CDR3 is CASRGRWREEGTGELFF. DNA for the CDR3: TGTGCCAGCAGGGGAAGGTGGCGGGAGGAAGGGACCGGGGAGCTGTTTTTT.

In its sample, this clonotype was seen many times. This chain connects TRBV19 to TRBJ2-2; the D is unclear. CDR1 is LNHDA and CDR2 is SQIVND in the germline V gene (reference sequence). The CDR3 extends over 15 amino acids. Trimming removed 6 bases from V and 0 bases from J, with 11 bases in between. The CDR3 spells CASRHQAANTGELFF. For the CDR3, the DNA is TGTGCCAGTAGACACCAGGCGGCGAACACCGGGGAGCTGTTTTTT.